One T cell receptor beta chain is described in this entry. These data originate in a study of T cell changes during pregnancy in multiple sclerosis. The repertoire was sequenced with immunoSEQ multiplex PCR; TCRdb's copy has only in-frame clones and lacks some. The sample includes around 53,000 clones, around 92% of them seen just once. V was pared by 3 bases and J by 8 bases, with 7 bases between. The CDR3 length is 11 residues. Germline loops: CDR1 KGHSH, CDR2 LQKENI. The gene calls are TRBV18 and TRBJ1-1, with D possibly TRBD1 on 5 matching bases. The clonotype was recovered from a female donor with multiple sclerosis, enrolled in a pregnancy study. The source was CD4+ T cells from peripheral blood mononuclear cells, collected after pregnancy. CDR3 nucleotide sequence: TGTGCCAGCTCACCCGACAGCGAAGCTTTCTTT. This gives the protein CASSPDSEAFF.